This T cell receptor (beta chain) was identified in a study of preoperative IRX-2 immunotherapy in early breast cancer. This CDR3 spans 18 amino acids. Germline assignment: CDR1 MRHNA and CDR2 SNTAGT. V lost 2 bases and J lost 2; bases outside the gene matches: 5. Noted treatment: preoperative locoregional IRX-2 cytokine immunotherapy. This phase Ib study tested locoregional IRX-2 cytokine immunotherapy given before surgery. Repertoires were generated with immunoSEQ multiplex PCR, while TCRdb's copy carries only in-frame clones and drops some. The table has roughly 43,000 clones, over 85% seen once. This receptor was taken from a human donor with breast cancer. The chain has TRBV6-4 and TRBJ2-2, with TRBD2 matching over 13 bases. The sample here was tumor tissue, taken after IRX-2 immunotherapy. For the CDR3, the DNA is TGTGCCAGCAGTGACCTCGGGACTAGCGGGGAAAACACCGGGGAGCTGTTTTTT. It specifies CASSDLGTSGENTGELFF.